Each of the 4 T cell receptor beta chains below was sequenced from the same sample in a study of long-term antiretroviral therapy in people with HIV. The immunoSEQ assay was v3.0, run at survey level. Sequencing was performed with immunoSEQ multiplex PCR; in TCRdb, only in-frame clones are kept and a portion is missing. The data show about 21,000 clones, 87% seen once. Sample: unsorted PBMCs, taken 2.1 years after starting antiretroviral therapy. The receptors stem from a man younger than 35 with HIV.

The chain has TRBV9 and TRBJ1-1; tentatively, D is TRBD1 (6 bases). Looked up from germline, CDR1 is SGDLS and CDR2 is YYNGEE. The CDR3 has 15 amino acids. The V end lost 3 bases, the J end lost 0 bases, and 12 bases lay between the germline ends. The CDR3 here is CASSEAGGVNTEAFF. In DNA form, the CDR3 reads TGTGCCAGCAGCGAGGCGGGGGGCGTGAACACTGAAGCTTTCTTT.

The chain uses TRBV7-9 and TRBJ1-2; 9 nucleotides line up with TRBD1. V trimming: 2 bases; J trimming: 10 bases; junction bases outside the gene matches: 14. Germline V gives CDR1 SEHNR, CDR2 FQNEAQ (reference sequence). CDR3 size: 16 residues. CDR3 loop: CASSLLVFGDRVNYTF. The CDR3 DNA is TGTGCCAGCAGCTTATTGGTTTTCGGGGACAGGGTAAACTACACCTTC.

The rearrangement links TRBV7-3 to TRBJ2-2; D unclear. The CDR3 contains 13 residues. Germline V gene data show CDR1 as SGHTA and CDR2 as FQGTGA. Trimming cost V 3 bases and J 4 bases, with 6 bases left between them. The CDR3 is CASSFLLTGELFF. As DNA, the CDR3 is TGTGCCAGCAGCTTCCTCCTCACCGGGGAGCTGTTTTTT.

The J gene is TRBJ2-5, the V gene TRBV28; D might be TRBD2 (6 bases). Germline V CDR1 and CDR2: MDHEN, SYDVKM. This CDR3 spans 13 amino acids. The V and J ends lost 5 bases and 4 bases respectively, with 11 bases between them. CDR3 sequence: CASSPVGGETQYF. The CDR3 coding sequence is TGTGCCAGCAGTCCCGTGGGGGGAGAGACCCAGTACTTC.